Detailed here is one T cell receptor (beta chain). The data stem from a study of blood T cell repertoires in COVID-19. Study summary: Specimens from acute and convalescent COVID-19 originated in the United States, Italy and Spain. Nucleic acid was either cDNA or gDNA, and it came from T cells, B-cell-depleted T cells, or PBMCs.

Original data processing: Estimates of nucleated cell counts were drawn from the amplification of reference gene primers. Repertoires were generated with immunoSEQ multiplex PCR, while TCRdb's copy carries only in-frame clones and drops some. The V and J calls and clone size were taken over from that table, and D and trimming were inferred from the DNA. The profile shows 200,000 to 250,000 clones, 86% of them singletons. This CDR3 has 16 residues. V lost 2 bases and J lost 0, with 12 bases in between. Germline assignment: CDR1 SGHNT and CDR2 YYREEE (reference sequence). Sequencing was performed on peripheral blood. The chain employs TRBV5-4 and TRBJ1-3, with a possible D match to TRBD1 (6 bases). The clonotype originates from a man older than 75 with acute or convalescent COVID-19. CDR3 sequence reads: CASSLRTATSGNTIYF. CDR3 DNA sequence: TGTGCCAGCAGCTTACGGACAGCCACCTCTGGAAACACCATATATTTT.